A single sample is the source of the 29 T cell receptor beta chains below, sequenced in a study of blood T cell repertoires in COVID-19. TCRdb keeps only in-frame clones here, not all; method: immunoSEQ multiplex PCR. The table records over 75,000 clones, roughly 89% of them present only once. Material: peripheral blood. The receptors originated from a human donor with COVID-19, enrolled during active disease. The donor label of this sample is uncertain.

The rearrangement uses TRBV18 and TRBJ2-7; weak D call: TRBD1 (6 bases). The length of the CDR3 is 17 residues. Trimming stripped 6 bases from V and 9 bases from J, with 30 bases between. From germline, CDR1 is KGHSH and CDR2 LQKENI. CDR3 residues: CASSRGGPTGTNGGQYF. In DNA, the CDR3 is TGTGCCAGCTCCCGGGGCGGCCCGACCGGGACAAACGGCGGGCAGTACTTC.

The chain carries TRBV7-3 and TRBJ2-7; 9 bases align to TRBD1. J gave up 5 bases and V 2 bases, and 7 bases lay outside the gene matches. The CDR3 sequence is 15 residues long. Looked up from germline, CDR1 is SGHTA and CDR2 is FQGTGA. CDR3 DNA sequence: TGTGCCAGCAGCTTAGCCGGGACAGGGCCCCACGAGCAGTACTTC. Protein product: CASSLAGTGPHEQYF.

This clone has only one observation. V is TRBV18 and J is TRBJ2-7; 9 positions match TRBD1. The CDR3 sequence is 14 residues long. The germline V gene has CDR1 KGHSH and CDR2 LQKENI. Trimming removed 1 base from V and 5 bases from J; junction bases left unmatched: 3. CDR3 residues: CASSPRQGGNEQYF. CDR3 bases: TGTGCCAGCTCACCACGACAGGGGGGAAACGAGCAGTACTTC.

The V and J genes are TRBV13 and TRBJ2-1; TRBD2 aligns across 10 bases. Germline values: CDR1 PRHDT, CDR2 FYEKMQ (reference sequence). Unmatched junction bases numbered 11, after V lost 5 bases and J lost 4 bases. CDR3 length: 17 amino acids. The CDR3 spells CASSLPWTSGVYNEQFF. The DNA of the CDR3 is TGTGCCAGCAGCCTTCCTTGGACTAGCGGCGTATACAATGAGCAGTTCTTC.

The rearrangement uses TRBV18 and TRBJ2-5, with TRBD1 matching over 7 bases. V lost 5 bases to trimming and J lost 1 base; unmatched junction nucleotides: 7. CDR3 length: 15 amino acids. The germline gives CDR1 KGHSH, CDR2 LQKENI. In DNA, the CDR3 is TGTGCCAGCTCATCTTACTGGGACAGCCAAGAGACCCAGTACTTC. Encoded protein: CASSSYWDSQETQYF.

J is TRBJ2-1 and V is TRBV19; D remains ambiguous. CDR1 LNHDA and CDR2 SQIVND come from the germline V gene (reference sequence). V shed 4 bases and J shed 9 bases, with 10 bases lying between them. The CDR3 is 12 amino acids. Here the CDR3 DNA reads TGTGCCAGTAGTACCCCCCCCTCTGAGCAGTTCTTC. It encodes CASSTPPSEQFF.

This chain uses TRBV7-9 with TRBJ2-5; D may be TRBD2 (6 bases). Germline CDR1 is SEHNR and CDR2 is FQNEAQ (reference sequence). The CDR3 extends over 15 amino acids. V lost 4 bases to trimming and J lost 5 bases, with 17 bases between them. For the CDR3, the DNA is TGTGCCAGCAGCTGGGACTCGTCACGGTGGGAGACCCAGTACTTC. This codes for CASSWDSSRWETQYF.

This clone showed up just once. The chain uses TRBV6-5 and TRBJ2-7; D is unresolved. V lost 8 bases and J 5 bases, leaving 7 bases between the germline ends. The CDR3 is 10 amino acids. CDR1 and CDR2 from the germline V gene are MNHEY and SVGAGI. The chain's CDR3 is CASLRDEQYF. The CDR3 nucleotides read TGTGCCAGCCTCCGGGACGAGCAGTACTTC.

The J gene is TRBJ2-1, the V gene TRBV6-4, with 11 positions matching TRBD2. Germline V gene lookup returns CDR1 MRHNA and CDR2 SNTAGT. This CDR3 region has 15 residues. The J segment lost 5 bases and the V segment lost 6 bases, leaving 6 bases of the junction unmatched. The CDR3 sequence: CASSPSGGTNNEQFF. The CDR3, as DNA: TGTGCCAGCAGCCCTAGCGGGGGGACGAACAATGAGCAGTTCTTC.

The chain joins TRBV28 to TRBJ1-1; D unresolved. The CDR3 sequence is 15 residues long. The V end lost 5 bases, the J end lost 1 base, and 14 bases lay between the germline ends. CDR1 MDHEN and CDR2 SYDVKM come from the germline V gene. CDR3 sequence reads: CASSPPTIQNTEAFF. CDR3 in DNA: TGTGCCAGCAGTCCCCCGACAATCCAGAACACTGAAGCTTTCTTT.

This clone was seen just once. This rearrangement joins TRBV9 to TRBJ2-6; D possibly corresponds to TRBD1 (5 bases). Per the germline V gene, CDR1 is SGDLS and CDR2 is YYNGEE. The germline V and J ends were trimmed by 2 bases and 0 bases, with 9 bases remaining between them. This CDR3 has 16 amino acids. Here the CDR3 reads CASSVGHSSGANVLTF. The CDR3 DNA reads TGTGCCAGCAGCGTCGGACATAGCTCTGGGGCCAACGTCCTGACTTTC.

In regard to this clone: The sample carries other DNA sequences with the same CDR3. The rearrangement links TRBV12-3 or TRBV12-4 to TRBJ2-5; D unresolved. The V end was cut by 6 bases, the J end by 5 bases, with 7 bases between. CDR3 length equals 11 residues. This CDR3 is CASSPRETQYF. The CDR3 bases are TGTGCCAGCAGCCCTAGGGAGACCCAGTACTTC.

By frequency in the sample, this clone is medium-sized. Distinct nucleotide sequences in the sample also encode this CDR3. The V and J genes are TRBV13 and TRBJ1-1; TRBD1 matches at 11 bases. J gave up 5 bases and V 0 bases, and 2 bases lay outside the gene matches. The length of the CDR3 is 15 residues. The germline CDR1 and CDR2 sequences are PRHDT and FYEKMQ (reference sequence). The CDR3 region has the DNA TGTGCCAGCAGCTTAGGGGGACAGGGGGGGACTGAAGCTTTCTTT. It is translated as CASSLGGQGGTEAFF.

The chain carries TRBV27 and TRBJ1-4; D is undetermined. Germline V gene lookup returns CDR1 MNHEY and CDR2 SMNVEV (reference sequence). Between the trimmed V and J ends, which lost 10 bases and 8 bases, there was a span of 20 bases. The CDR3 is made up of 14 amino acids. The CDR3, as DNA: TGTGCCACCCGCGGGTCTCGGCTCGGGGAAAAACTGTTTTTT. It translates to CATRGSRLGEKLFF.

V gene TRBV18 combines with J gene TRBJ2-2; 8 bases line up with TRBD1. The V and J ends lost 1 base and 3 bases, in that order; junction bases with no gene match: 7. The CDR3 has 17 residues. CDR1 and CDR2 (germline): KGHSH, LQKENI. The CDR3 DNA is TGTGCCAGCTCACCACAAGACAGGGGACGGTACACCGGGGAGCTGTTTTTT. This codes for CASSPQDRGRYTGELFF.

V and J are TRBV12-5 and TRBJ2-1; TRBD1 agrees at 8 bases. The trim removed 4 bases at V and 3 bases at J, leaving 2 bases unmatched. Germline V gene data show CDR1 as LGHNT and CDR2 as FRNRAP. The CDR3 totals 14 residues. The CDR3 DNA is TGTGCTAGTGGTTCGGGACAGGTCTACAATGAGCAGTTCTTC. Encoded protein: CASGSGQVYNEQFF.

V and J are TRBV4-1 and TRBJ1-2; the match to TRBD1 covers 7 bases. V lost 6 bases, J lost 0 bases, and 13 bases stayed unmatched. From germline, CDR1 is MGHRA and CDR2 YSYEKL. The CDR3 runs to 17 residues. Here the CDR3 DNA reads TGCGCCAGCAGGCCTATGGGGACAGAGAGAACTAACTATGGCTACACCTTC. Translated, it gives CASRPMGTERTNYGYTF.

DNA for the CDR3: TGTGCCAGCAGCCCGGACAGGGGAGGGCCCCAGCATTTT. Translated: CASSPDRGGPQHF. The V call is TRBV27, the J call TRBJ1-5; 9 bases map to TRBD1. This CDR3 has 13 amino acids. V shed 6 bases and J 9 bases; nucleotides not matched to a gene: 6. Germline V CDR1 and CDR2: MNHEY, SMNVEV (reference sequence).

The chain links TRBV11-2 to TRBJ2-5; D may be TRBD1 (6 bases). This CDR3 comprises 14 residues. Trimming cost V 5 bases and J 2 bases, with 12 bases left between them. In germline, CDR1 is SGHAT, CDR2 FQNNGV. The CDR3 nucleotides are TGTGCCAGCAGCCTCGGACAGTGGCAAGAGACCCAGTACTTC. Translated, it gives CASSLGQWQETQYF.

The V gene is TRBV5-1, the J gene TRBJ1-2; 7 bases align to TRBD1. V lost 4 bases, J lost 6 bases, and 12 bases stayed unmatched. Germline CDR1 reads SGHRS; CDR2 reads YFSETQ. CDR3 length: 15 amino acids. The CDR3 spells CASSLLRRQGDGYTF. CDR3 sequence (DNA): TGCGCCAGCAGCCTGTTAAGGAGACAGGGTGATGGCTACACCTTC.

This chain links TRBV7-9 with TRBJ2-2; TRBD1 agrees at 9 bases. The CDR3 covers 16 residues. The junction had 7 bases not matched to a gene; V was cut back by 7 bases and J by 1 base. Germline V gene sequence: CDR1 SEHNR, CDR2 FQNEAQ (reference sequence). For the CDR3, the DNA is TGTGCCAGCAACCCACTGACAGGGGGGAACACCGGGGAGCTGTTTTTT. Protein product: CASNPLTGGNTGELFF.

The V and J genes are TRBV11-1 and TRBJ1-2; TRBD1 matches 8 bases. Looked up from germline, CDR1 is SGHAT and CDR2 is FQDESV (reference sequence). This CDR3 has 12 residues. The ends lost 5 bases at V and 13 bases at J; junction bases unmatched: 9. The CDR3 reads CASSPQDRAVTF. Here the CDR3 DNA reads TGTGCCAGCAGCCCTCAGGACAGGGCGGTCACCTTC.

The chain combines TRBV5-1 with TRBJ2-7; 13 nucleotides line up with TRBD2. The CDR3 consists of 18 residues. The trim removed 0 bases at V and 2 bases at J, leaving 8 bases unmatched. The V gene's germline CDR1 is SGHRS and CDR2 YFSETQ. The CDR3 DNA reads TGCGCCAGCAGCTTGGCAGGAGGGACTAGCGGGGTTGCCTACGAGCAGTACTTC. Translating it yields CASSLAGGTSGVAYEQYF.

The CDR3 region has the DNA TGTGCCATCAGTATTGGGACAGGGGCTCCTCAGCAGTACTTC. Residues: CAISIGTGAPQQYF. The chain uses TRBV10-3 and TRBJ2-7; 10 positions agree with TRBD1. This CDR3 has 14 residues. The V segment lost 5 bases and the J segment 8 bases; nucleotides outside the gene matches: 9. The V gene's germline CDR1 is ENHRY and CDR2 SYGVKD.

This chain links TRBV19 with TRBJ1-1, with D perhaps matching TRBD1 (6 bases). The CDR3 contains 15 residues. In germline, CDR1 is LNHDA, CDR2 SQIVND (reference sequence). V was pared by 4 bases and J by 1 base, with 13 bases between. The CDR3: CASSTFRDKNTEAFF. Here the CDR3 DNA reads TGTGCCAGTAGTACCTTCCGGGACAAGAACACTGAAGCTTTCTTT.

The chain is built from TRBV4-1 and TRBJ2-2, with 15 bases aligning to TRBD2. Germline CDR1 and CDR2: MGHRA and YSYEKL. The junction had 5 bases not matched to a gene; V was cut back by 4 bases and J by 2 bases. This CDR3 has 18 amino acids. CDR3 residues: CASSPGLAGGPNTGELFF. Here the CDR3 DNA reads TGCGCCAGCAGCCCGGGACTAGCGGGGGGCCCTAACACCGGGGAGCTGTTTTTT.

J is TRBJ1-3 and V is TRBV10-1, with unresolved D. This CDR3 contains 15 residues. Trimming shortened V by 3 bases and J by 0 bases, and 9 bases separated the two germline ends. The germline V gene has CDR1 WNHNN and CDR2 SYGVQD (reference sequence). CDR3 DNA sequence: TGCGCCAGCAGTGAAGACTCGAGCTCTGGAAACACCATATATTTT. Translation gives CASSEDSSSGNTIYF.

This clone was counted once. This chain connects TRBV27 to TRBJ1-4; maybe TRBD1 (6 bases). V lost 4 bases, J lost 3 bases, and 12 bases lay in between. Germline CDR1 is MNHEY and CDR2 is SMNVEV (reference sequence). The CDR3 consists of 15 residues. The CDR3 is CASSSQGLPNEKLFF. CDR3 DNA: TGTGCCAGCAGTTCACAGGGCCTTCCTAATGAAAAACTGTTTTTT.

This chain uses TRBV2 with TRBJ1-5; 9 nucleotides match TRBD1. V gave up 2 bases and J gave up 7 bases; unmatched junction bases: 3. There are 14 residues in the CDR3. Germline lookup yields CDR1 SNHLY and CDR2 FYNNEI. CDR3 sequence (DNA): TGTGCCAGCAGTGAAACCGGACAGGGGCAGCCCCAGCATTTT. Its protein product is CASSETGQGQPQHF. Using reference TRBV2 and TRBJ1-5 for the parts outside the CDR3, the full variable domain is EPEVTQTPSHQVTQMGQEVILRCVPISNHLYFYWYRQILGQKVEFLVSFYNNEISEKSEIFDDQFSVERPDGSNFTLKIRSTKLEDSAMYFCASSETGQGQPQHFGDGTRLSIL.